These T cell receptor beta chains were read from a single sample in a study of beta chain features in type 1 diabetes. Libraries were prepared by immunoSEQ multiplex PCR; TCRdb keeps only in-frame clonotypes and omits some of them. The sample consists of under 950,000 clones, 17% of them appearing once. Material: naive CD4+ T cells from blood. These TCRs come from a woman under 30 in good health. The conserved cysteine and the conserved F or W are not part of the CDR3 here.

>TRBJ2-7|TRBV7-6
ASLDRSYEQY
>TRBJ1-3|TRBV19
ASSTRDSYSGNTIY
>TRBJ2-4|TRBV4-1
ASSQGGTTKNIQY
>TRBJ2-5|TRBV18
ASSITFGAEETQY
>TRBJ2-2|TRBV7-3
ASSITGELF
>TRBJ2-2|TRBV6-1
ASTDPRNTGELF
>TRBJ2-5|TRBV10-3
AISGLAGGQETQY
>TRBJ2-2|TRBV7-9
ASSLTSGGAGELF
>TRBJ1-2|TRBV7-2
ASSLAQGALGYGYT
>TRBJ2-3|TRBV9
ASSVGLGDTQY
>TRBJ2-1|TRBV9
ASSQGTQGFGTSRSYNEQF
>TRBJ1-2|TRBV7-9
ASSFTTGEVGGYT
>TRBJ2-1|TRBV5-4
ASSLGGLTYNEQF
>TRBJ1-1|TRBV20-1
SARKGTEAF
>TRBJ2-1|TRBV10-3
AISDASGRAGYEQF
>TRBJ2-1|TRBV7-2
ASSPSAARYEQF
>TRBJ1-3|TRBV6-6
ASRRDSSGNTIY
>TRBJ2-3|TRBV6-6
ASSYWDRPTDTQY
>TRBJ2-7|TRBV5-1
ASSYQGLARYEQY
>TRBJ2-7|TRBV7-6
ASSLGSSGGSYEQY
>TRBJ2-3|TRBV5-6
ASSLSSGSDTQY
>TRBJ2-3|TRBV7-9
ASSFSLQGDLPDTQY
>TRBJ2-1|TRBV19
ASRLPGRGGNEQF
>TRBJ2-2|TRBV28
ASSQRVLGELF
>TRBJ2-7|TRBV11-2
ASSRDPSYEQY
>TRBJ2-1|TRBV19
ASSIGYNEQF
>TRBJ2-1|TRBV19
ASSADRVRNNEQF
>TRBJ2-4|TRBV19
ASSGTGLAKNIQY
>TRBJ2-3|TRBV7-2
ASSLVHFADTQY
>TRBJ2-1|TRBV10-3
AISGNHGTSGRAGSYNEQF
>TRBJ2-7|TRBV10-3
AISGTSGRLLPYEQY
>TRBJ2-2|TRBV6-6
ASSTPRTAHTGELF
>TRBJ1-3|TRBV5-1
ASSPDPSSGNTIY
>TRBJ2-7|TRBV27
ASSLKGPGYEQY
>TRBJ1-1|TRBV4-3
ASSQGGSNTEAF
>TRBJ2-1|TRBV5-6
ASSDRLGGSYNEQF
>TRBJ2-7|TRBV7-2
ASSLARGYEQY
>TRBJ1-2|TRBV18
ASSSTGEGYGYT
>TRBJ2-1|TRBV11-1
ASSLESGYNEQF
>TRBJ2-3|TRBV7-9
ASSQKGTGSTDTQY
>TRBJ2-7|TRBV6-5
ASSYIRAGGKQY
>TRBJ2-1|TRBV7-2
ASSLSYGTGTYNEQF
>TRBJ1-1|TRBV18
ASSEDRMGLNTEAF
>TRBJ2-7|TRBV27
ASSLFGLAGEYEQY
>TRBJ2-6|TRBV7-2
ASSLQGAGANVLT
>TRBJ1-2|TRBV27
ASSSAGPPLGYGYT
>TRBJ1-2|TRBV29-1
SVGDSEGYT
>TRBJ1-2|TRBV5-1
ASSLGQGDGYT
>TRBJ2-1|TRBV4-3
ASSLGLAGGKTNEQF
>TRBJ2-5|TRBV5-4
ASSQEPPSTGGQTQY
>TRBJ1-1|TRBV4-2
ASSQDLGTANTEAF
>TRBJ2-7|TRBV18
ASSPHETGQGTYEQY